This T cell receptor (beta chain) was identified in a study of metastatic and nonmetastatic thyroid tumors. About the study: Repertoires from blood and tumor or nodule tissue of malignant and benign thyroid patients were compared. Notes on the study in general: Significantly greater TCR beta diversity was reportedly found in malignant thyroid tumors than in benign nodules (in blood and tumor).

This CDR3 is 15 amino acids long. Germline V gene sequence: CDR1 MRHNA, CDR2 SNTAGT. Trimming removed 6 bases from V and 2 bases from J; junction bases left unmatched: 5. This clone was seen a handful of times. What it binds is unknown. Treatment of any kind had been given to no patient before thyroid surgery. In the study's own analysis: In papillary thyroid cancer, a distant-metastasis classifier was built using CDR3 differences across clinicopathological groups. TCRdb re-processed the PCR reads through MiXCR. TCRdb's processing, not the authors' own work, is the source of the V and J calls. The sample includes 19,000 or so clones, 30% to 35% seen only once; the top ten take 20% to 25%.

Sequenced input: adjacent normal tissue. This chain connects TRBV6-4 to TRBJ2-3; TRBD2 matches 10 bases. This sequence was found in a female donor with papillary thyroid cancer or a benign thyroid nodule (not recorded which). Some clones in this sample may be carry-over from other donors' samples. Here the CDR3 DNA reads TGTGCCAGCAGGGTACTAGCGGGATCCACAGATACGCAGTATTTT. Residues: CASRVLAGSTDTQYF.